Reported below is one TCR beta chain. This clone's antigen is unknown. Per-nucleotide qualities are absent, and no much larger clonotype sits a single base away. The CDR3 numbers 13 residues from cysteine through phenylalanine. The DNA shown is the 39-base CDR3, in frame from base 1. The germline V gene yields SQVTM for CDR1 and ANQGSEA for CDR2. V is cut by 2 bases and J by 5 bases, and the space between the germline ends is 12 bases. Amplification of full-length TCR variable regions was done by 5' RACE PCR using constant-region reverse primers, and this step was followed by semi-nested PCR with Nested Universal Primer A. The ReliaPrep RNA Cell Miniprep System was used to extract total RNA, which was then reverse transcribed into 5'RACE-ready cDNA with the SMARTer RACE 5'/3' Kit. Multiplex adaptors were used to barcode the full-length TCR alpha and beta libraries, which were then sequenced on an Illumina MiSeq. The authors' analysis ran thus. For each of nine subset-tissue groups, sequencing data from the five patients were pooled, and the groups were then compared using unsupervised clustering of TCR gene usage. The Morisita-Horn index was used to calculate repertoire similarity, with shared sequences weighted according to their contribution to each repertoire. The public reads were quality trimmed at Q25 with fastp and then assembled into clones with MiXCR by TCRdb, keeping productive beta chains. Rows with one shared CDR3 protein collapse into an entry with the most common genes and DNA. What appears here as the V and J calls and clone size reflects TCRdb's work, not the paper's. This sample comprises 45,000 to 60,000 distinct CDR3 sequences, over 20% of them detected only once. About 3% of the sample belongs to the ten largest clones.

Naive CD4+ T cells were purified with the Miltenyi Naive CD4+ T Cell Isolation kit, with Tregs depleted using CD25 microbeads. Tregs, naive and memory CD4+ T cells from tumor, blood and ipsilateral draining lymph nodes of about five breast cancer patients underwent full-length TCR alpha and beta sequencing. Tumor tissue and lymph nodes from ipsilateral axillary dissection were perfused with PBS, minced and digested with collagenase I and hyaluronidase. Sorted cell populations were confirmed by FACS to exceed 90% purity. The sample is drawn from a study (dated by TCRdb to between 2014 and 2016). For the study in its entirety: The study examined whether tumor-infiltrating Tregs in breast cancer are drawn from blood Tregs or arise in situ by conversion from other CD4+ T cell subsets. On the study overall, not on this receptor specifically: The greatest overlap of tumor-infiltrating Treg TCR alpha and beta sequences was with tumor naive CD4+ T cells, followed next by blood naive CD4+ T cells. Rather than covering whole repertoires, validation in the larger cohort was restricted to a single TCR beta V-J rearrangement. Tumor memory CD4+ T cell TCR gene usage was found to cluster with blood and lymph node memory CD4+ cells and with lymph node naive CD4+ cells.

The chain joins TRBV29-1 to TRBJ2-5, and TRBD2 may be the D gene, going by 5 matching bases. Sequencing input: tumor-infiltrating naive CD4+ T cells sorted from the breast tumor. Interpreted using the paper, the cell subset or site label stands for: naive CD4+ T cells, CD4+CD45RA+CD25-. This clonotype originated in a female donor with breast cancer. The nucleotides read TGCAGCGTTGAATCCGGACCGGGGGAGACCCAGTACTTC. This sequence encodes CSVESGPGETQYF.